Each of the 29 T cell receptor beta chains below was sequenced from the same sample in a study of T cell responses to AZD1222 COVID-19 vaccine. Generated by immunoSEQ multiplex PCR, the TCRdb table keeps only in-frame clones and is missing some. The table includes about 190,000 clones, about nine tenths detected once. Source: peripheral blood, taken on day 0 of AZD1222 vaccination. These TCRs come from an adult in good health.

The rearrangement links TRBV24-1 to TRBJ1-5; unclear D gene. This CDR3 is 13 amino acids long. The germline V and J ends were trimmed by 5 bases and 2 bases, with 6 bases remaining between them. In germline, CDR1 is KGHDR, CDR2 SFDVKD. CDR3 nucleotides: TGTGCCACCAGTGTCCGAGGCAATCAGCCCCAGCATTTT. It yields the protein CATSVRGNQPQHF.

V and J are TRBV7-9 and TRBJ2-1; either TRBD1 or TRBD2 may fit D (5 bases each). The CDR3 sequence is 13 residues long. The V end lost 5 bases, the J end lost 5 bases, and 10 bases lay between the germline ends. Germline V gene sequence: CDR1 SEHNR, CDR2 FQNEAQ (reference sequence). This chain's CDR3 is CASSPWGNNEQFF. For the CDR3, the DNA is TGTGCCAGCAGCCCCTGGGGGAACAATGAGCAGTTCTTC.

CDR3 sequence reads: CASSQEPGQKSYEQYF. The CDR3 nucleotides read TGCGCCAGCAGCCAGGAACCGGGACAGAAATCCTACGAGCAGTACTTC. V is TRBV4-3 and J is TRBJ2-7; 7 nucleotides agree with TRBD1. The CDR3 loop spans 16 amino acids. Germline CDR1 LGHNA, CDR2 YSLEER. The trim removed 3 bases at V and 1 base at J, leaving 9 bases unmatched.

The V and J genes are TRBV19 and TRBJ2-5, with 7 bases matching TRBD1. The CDR3 spans 16 residues. V gave up 3 bases and J gave up 3 bases; unmatched junction bases: 10. Germline V gene sequence: CDR1 LNHDA, CDR2 SQIVND (reference sequence). The CDR3 reads CASSIPSQGIKETQYF. The CDR3, as DNA: TGTGCCAGTAGTATCCCCTCACAGGGGATTAAAGAGACCCAGTACTTC.

Only one count was recorded for this clone. The gene calls are TRBV12-3 or TRBV12-4 and TRBJ1-2; 8 nucleotides match TRBD1. The CDR3 contains 13 residues. The V and J ends lost 5 bases and 8 bases, in that order; junction bases with no gene match: 7. The CDR3 DNA is TGTGCCAGCAGTAAGGGACAGGCGGGGGGCTACACCTTC. Translating gives CASSKGQAGGYTF.

The chain employs TRBV25-1 and TRBJ1-3; D remains unclear. The CDR3 is 14 residues long. V was shortened by 3 bases and J by 0 bases, with 6 bases between the two germline ends. Per germline, CDR1 MGHDK and CDR2 SYGVNS. The CDR3 nucleotides read TGTGCCAGCAGTGACAGGAGCTCTGGAAACACCATATATTTT. Amino acid sequence: CASSDRSSGNTIYF.

This clone has just a few counts. The J gene is TRBJ2-7, the V gene TRBV5-6; 12 bases are shared with TRBD2. After removal of 4 bases from V and 4 bases from J, the junction contained 6 bases not matched to a gene. Germline V CDR1 and CDR2: SGHDT, YYEEEE. The CDR3 contains 15 residues. The CDR3 coding sequence is TGTGCCAGCAGCCGCCCTGGACTAGCGGGGTACGAGCAGTACTTC. Translation: CASSRPGLAGYEQYF.

The chain is built from TRBV7-2 and TRBJ2-7; D unclear. CDR3 length equals 15 residues. Per the germline V gene, CDR1 is SGHTA and CDR2 is FQGNSA. The germline V and J ends were trimmed by 5 bases and 4 bases, with 18 bases remaining between them. CDR3 region: CASSNTRALVYEQYF. Written as DNA, the CDR3 is TGTGCCAGCAGCAACACTCGGGCTCTAGTTTACGAGCAGTACTTC. The full variable domain, with the rest looked up from reference TRBV7-2 and TRBJ2-7, is GAGVSQSPSNKVTEKGKDVELRCDPISGHTALYWYRQSLGQGLEFLIYFQGNSAPDKSGLPSDRFSAERTGGSVSTLTIQRTQQEDSAVYLCASSNTRALVYEQYFGPGTRLTVT.

About this clone: One end of the junction varies from germline; a read error may be responsible. The rearrangement links TRBV6-5 to TRBJ2-5; TRBD1 matches 9 bases. The V gene's germline CDR1 is MNHEY and CDR2 SVGAGI. The CDR3 sequence is 13 residues long. DNA for the CDR3: TGTGCCATCAGTCGGGACAGGGAAGAGACCCAGTACTTC. Protein product: CAISRDREETQYF.

The J gene is TRBJ1-5, the V gene TRBV28; D is undetermined. This CDR3 spans 12 amino acids. The V end lost 6 bases, the J end lost 5 bases, and 8 bases lay between the germline ends. The germline CDR1 and CDR2 sequences are MDHEN and SYDVKM. In DNA, the CDR3 is TGTGCCAGCAGCAAGAGGGATCAGCCCCAGCATTTT. Amino acids: CASSKRDQPQHF.

The chain carries TRBV7-3 and TRBJ2-3, with TRBD2 identical over 8 bases. The CDR3 runs to 15 residues. In germline, CDR1 is SGHTA, CDR2 FQGTGA. V trimming: 3 bases; J trimming: 4 bases; junction bases outside the gene matches: 6. The CDR3 protein is CASSLALAGPDTQYF. CDR3 DNA: TGTGCCAGCAGCTTGGCTCTAGCGGGCCCAGATACGCAGTATTTT.

The genes are TRBV19 and TRBJ2-7; D may correspond to TRBD1 or TRBD2 (6 bases each). The CDR3 runs to 15 residues. V shed 6 bases and J shed 3 bases, with 18 bases lying between them. Germline CDR1 is LNHDA and CDR2 is SQIVND (reference sequence). In DNA form, the CDR3 reads TGTGCCAGTAGGCCTCTTGGGGGGACATTCTACGAGCAGTACTTC. Amino acid sequence: CASRPLGGTFYEQYF.

V gene TRBV7-2 combines with J gene TRBJ1-2; 9 positions match TRBD1. The germline V gene encodes CDR1 SGHTA and CDR2 FQGNSA. V shed 2 bases and J 2 bases; nucleotides not matched to a gene: 6. CDR3 length: 16 amino acids. The CDR3, as DNA: TGTGCCAGCAGCTTATCCCGGGACAGGGTCAACTATGGCTACACCTTC. The encoded protein is CASSLSRDRVNYGYTF.

This rearrangement joins TRBV6-5 to TRBJ2-3; TRBD1 agrees at 7 bases. The CDR3 runs 15 residues. Germline V gives CDR1 MNHEY, CDR2 SVGAGI. V lost 6 bases, J lost 3 bases, and 9 bases stayed unmatched. As DNA, the CDR3 is TGTGCCAGCAGCCAAAAGGGGGCAGAGACAGATACGCAGTATTTT. It yields the protein CASSQKGAETDTQYF.

The V call is TRBV11-2, the J call TRBJ2-3, with D possibly called TRBD1 or TRBD2 (5 bases each). Trimming pared 5 bases from V and 0 bases from J, leaving 15 bases between. The V gene's germline CDR1 is SGHAT and CDR2 FQNNGV. The CDR3 is made up of 16 amino acids. CDR3 nucleotides: TGTGCCAGCAGCACGCCAGGGACGGAAAGCACAGATACGCAGTATTTT. Protein: CASSTPGTESTDTQYF.

The chain recombines TRBV10-3 with TRBJ2-7; D call uncertain. Per germline, CDR1 ENHRY and CDR2 SYGVKD. V gave up 0 bases and J gave up 1 base, with 10 bases separating them. This CDR3 spans 15 amino acids. The CDR3 nucleotides read TGTGCCATCAGTGAGTCAGGGCGGTCATCCTACGAGCAGTACTTC. Its protein is CAISESGRSSYEQYF.

This chain uses TRBV5-4 with TRBJ2-3, with TRBD2 identical over 9 bases. Losses at the gene ends were 1 base for V and 2 bases for J; bases not matched to a gene: 5. Germline lookup yields CDR1 SGHNT and CDR2 YYREEE (reference sequence). The CDR3 has 16 residues. CDR3 nucleotides: TGTGCCAGCAGCTTGCGGACTAGCGATCACACAGATACGCAGTATTTT. Translation: CASSLRTSDHTDTQYF.

The chain links TRBV15 to TRBJ1-1; TRBD1 is a possible D gene (5 bases). Looked up from germline, CDR1 is LNHNV and CDR2 is YYDKDF (reference sequence). V gave up 1 base and J gave up 4 bases, with 13 bases separating them. The CDR3 is 15 residues long. DNA for the CDR3: TGTGCCACCAGCAGAGCAGGCGGGGGAGTCACTGAAGCTTTCTTT. Its protein product is CATSRAGGGVTEAFF.

This chain links TRBV10-2 with TRBJ2-6, with D perhaps assigned TRBD1 or TRBD2 (6 bases each). Germline values: CDR1 WSHSY, CDR2 SAAADI. CDR3 length: 17 residues. V was shortened by 7 bases and J by 4 bases, with 20 bases between the two germline ends. The CDR3 sequence is CASIGLGGNSGANVLTF. The CDR3 DNA sequence: TGCGCCAGCATCGGTCTAGGGGGGAACTCCGGGGCCAACGTCCTGACTTTC.

The V call is TRBV15, the J call TRBJ1-2; no definite D call. Trimming cost V 8 bases and J 3 bases, with 13 bases left between them. The CDR3 has 13 residues. Looked up from germline, CDR1 is LNHNV and CDR2 is YYDKDF (reference sequence). This CDR3 reads CATQGQVDYGYTF. The CDR3 bases are TGTGCCACCCAAGGTCAGGTGGACTATGGCTACACCTTC. Combining the CDR3 with reference TRBV15 and TRBJ1-2 gives the whole variable domain DAMVIQNPRYQVTQFGKPVTLSCSQTLNHNVMYWYQQKSSQAPKLLFHYYDKDFNNEADTPDNFQSRRPNTSFCFLDIRSPGLGDTAMYLCATQGQVDYGYTFGSGTRLTVV.

The V call is TRBV5-1, the J call TRBJ1-2, with TRBD1 identical over 7 bases. The CDR3 length is 13 residues. V lost 2 bases, J lost 7 bases, and 5 bases stayed unmatched. Germline V gene lookup returns CDR1 SGHRS and CDR2 YFSETQ. Here the CDR3 reads CASSLSQGVGYTF. The CDR3 DNA reads TGCGCCAGCAGCTTAAGCCAGGGGGTTGGCTACACCTTC.

The genes are TRBV6-2 or TRBV6-3 and TRBJ1-6, with D perhaps matching TRBD1 (5 bases). The V end was cut by 6 bases, the J end by 7 bases, with 22 bases between. This CDR3 has 17 amino acids. Germline V gene lookup returns CDR1 MNHEY and CDR2 SVGEGT. The CDR3 loop reads CASSSTVGTPGNSPLHF. CDR3 nucleotides: TGTGCCAGCAGCTCGACTGTAGGGACCCCAGGCAATTCACCCCTCCACTTT.

This clone appeared once. The rearrangement links TRBV27 to TRBJ2-5, with unresolved D. CDR1 is MNHEY, CDR2 SMNVEV, per germline (reference sequence). The V gene lost 2 bases and the J gene lost 5 bases, with 9 bases spanning the gap. This CDR3 comprises 13 residues. The CDR3 sequence: CASSLRLGETQYF. CDR3 sequence (DNA): TGTGCCAGCAGTTTAAGGTTAGGGGAGACCCAGTACTTC.

This chain's CDR3 is CASSIGGTAEAFF. DNA of the CDR3: TGTGCCAGTAGTATAGGGGGGACCGCTGAAGCTTTCTTT. The chain links TRBV19 to TRBJ1-1; D is perhaps TRBD1 (5 bases). CDR1 and CDR2 (germline): LNHDA, SQIVND (reference sequence). The ends were cut back, 1 base at V and 6 bases at J, with 9 bases in the middle. CDR3 length: 13 residues.

The rearrangement uses TRBV19 and TRBJ1-5; D might be TRBD1 (5 bases). Per the germline V gene, CDR1 is LNHDA and CDR2 is SQIVND (reference sequence). This CDR3 has 17 residues. V was clipped by 5 bases and J by 2 bases, with 19 bases between them. The CDR3 DNA is TGTGCCAGTAGTTATCTCAGGCGGCAGGGTGGCAATCAGCCCCAGCATTTT. It specifies CASSYLRRQGGNQPQHF.

The chain uses TRBV4-3 and TRBJ2-7, with D possibly being TRBD2 (6 bases). This CDR3 is built from 14 residues. Trimming took off 0 bases at V and 6 bases at J, with 12 bases between the two ends. CDR1 and CDR2 (germline): LGHNA, YSLEER. The CDR3 is CASSQDLLAAEQYF. The DNA for the CDR3 is TGCGCCAGCAGCCAAGATTTACTAGCCGCCGAGCAGTACTTC.

The chain recombines TRBV10-3 with TRBJ2-4; D call uncertain. Germline lookup yields CDR1 ENHRY and CDR2 SYGVKD. V was trimmed by 6 bases and J by 0 bases, leaving 9 bases between them. The CDR3 has 14 residues. CDR3 DNA: TGTGCCATCAGCGAGGCCCTAGCCAAAAACATTCAGTACTTC. Its protein product is CAISEALAKNIQYF.

The count of this clone is one. This sequence joins TRBV2 and TRBJ2-6; maybe TRBD1 (6 bases). V was shortened by 5 bases and J by 0 bases, with 14 bases between the two germline ends. Germline V CDR1 and CDR2: SNHLY, FYNNEI. The CDR3 extends over 17 amino acids. CDR3 nucleotides: TGTGCCAGCAGTCAACTGACAGGTAGCTCTGGGGCCAACGTCCTGACTTTC. This codes for CASSQLTGSSGANVLTF.

The chain couples TRBV3-1 (or the pseudogene TRBV3-2) to TRBJ1-6; D gene unclear. The CDR3 totals 14 residues. Trimming took off 3 bases at V and 5 bases at J, with 8 bases between the two ends. Per germline, CDR1 LGHDT and CDR2 YNNKEL (reference sequence). The CDR3 sequence: CASSHNSDNSPLHF. As DNA, the CDR3 is TGTGCCAGCAGCCACAACTCAGATAATTCACCCCTCCACTTT.